The clone carrying this T cell receptor (beta chain) showed up many times. The antigen remains unidentified. This record comes from a study of T cells in Graves' hyperthyroidism and ophthalmopathy. This CDR3 is built from 16 residues. Trimming pared 5 bases from V and 2 bases from J, leaving 15 bases between. Germline values: CDR1 MDHEN, CDR2 SYDVKM. Amplification yielded TCR beta CDR3 regions, with RNA transcripts as the source. HTBI primers were the set used in a first-round RT-PCR of the TCR CDR3. TCRdb fed the multiplex PCR reads into MiXCR, producing one record per CDR3 protein. The sample gives fewer than 350,000 distinct CDR3 sequences, approximately 12% of which show up once; roughly 7.5% is in the top ten. Whole-study results and caveats: Before onset, ophthalmopathy was predicted by the model a median approximately 6.7 months earlier.

The source is a woman aged 30 to 39 with Graves' hyperthyroidism that later progressed to Graves' ophthalmopathy. The sample comprised blood. The chain recombines TRBV28 with TRBJ1-4; D gene uncertain. In DNA form, the CDR3 reads TGTGCCAGCAGTCCCGGTATCGGCAAGACTAATGAAAAACTGTTTTTT. This encodes CASSPGIGKTNEKLFF.